The 18 T cell receptor beta chains reported below all come from one sample, sequenced in a study of graft-versus-host responses after intestinal transplantation (dated by TCRdb to about 2021). The time point label of this sample denotes: cells obtained before transplantation from donor or recipient. Library preparation employed the immunoSEQ multiplex PCR assay. Entries here come from immuneACCESS through TCRdb and include only in-frame sequences with V and J called. Some clones fail to appear in such tables; in the studies checked, an unresolved V gene covers under half of the shortfall, and the cause of the remainder is unknown. The sample table lists approximately 81,000 clones, around nine tenths of them with a count of one. The ten largest clonotypes hold around 8% of the sample. Antigen specificity for these receptors is unknown. The specimen was unstimulated CD8+ T cells sorted from spleen or lymph node cells, collected before transplant. These receptors all come from a human donor who was the organ donor for an intestinal transplant.

The chain recombines TRBV4-1 with TRBJ2-3; D is unclear. The CDR3 covers 13 residues. Germline assignment: CDR1 MGHRA and CDR2 YSYEKL. Trimming took off 0 bases at V and 6 bases at J, with 7 bases between the two ends. CDR3 in amino acids: CASSQDITDTQYF. The CDR3 coding sequence is TGCGCCAGCAGCCAAGACATAACGGATACGCAGTATTTT.

This clone was found a few times. The rearrangement links TRBV11-2 to TRBJ2-1; perhaps TRBD2 as D (6 bases). The CDR3 length is 14 residues. The germline CDR1 and CDR2 sequences are SGHAT and FQNNGV. V lost 1 base and J 10 bases, leaving 14 bases between the germline ends. In DNA, the CDR3 is TGTGCCAGCAGCTTAGGGGCTAGCGCTTGGGAGCAGTTCTTC. It specifies CASSLGASAWEQFF.

V usage is TRBV5-1 and J usage is TRBJ2-1; D unresolved. Trimming pared 7 bases from V and 3 bases from J, leaving 5 bases between. The CDR3 is made up of 11 amino acids. Germline CDR1 and CDR2: SGHRS and YFSETQ. CDR3 DNA: TGCGCCAGCGGAAACTACAATGAGCAGTTCTTC. It translates to CASGNYNEQFF.

The chain recombines TRBV19 with TRBJ1-1, with D perhaps matching TRBD1 (5 bases). Per germline, CDR1 LNHDA and CDR2 SQIVND (reference sequence). This CDR3 is 13 amino acids long. Trimming left V 6 bases short and J 0 bases short, with 8 bases between. The CDR3 region has the DNA TGTGCCAGTAGGGCGACAGTGAACACTGAAGCTTTCTTT. Amino acid sequence: CASRATVNTEAFF.

The chain carries TRBV6-5 and TRBJ1-5, with 8 bases identical to TRBD1. Germline CDR1 MNHEY, CDR2 SVGAGI. V dropped 6 bases and J dropped 3; count of bases not matched to a gene: 7. The CDR3 runs to 15 residues. CDR3 region: CASRPGTGLNQPQHF. CDR3 nucleotide sequence: TGTGCCAGCAGACCCGGGACAGGTCTCAATCAGCCCCAGCATTTT.

CDR3 nucleotides: TGTGCCAGCTTAAGTCTACAGGGAGAGAACACTGAAGCTTTCTTT. Encoded protein: CASLSLQGENTEAFF. V gene TRBV7-9 combines with J gene TRBJ1-1, with a possible D match to TRBD1 (6 bases). Trimming removed 8 bases at V and 1 base at J, with 17 bases between. CDR1 and CDR2 from the germline V gene are SEHNR and FQNEAQ (reference sequence). The CDR3 spans 15 residues. Filled out from reference TRBV7-9 and TRBJ1-1, the complete variable domain reads DTGVSQNPRHKITKRGQNVTFRCDPISEHNRLYWYRQTLGQGPEFLTYFQNEAQLEKSRLLSDRFSAERPKGSFSTLEIQRTEQGDSAMYLCASLSLQGENTEAFFGQGTRLTVV.

The CDR3 loop is CASSATTDTQYF. The CDR3 DNA follows: TGTGCCAGCAGTGCGACCACAGATACGCAGTATTTT. The gene calls are TRBV2 and TRBJ2-3; no clear D gene. V lost 4 bases, J lost 2 bases, and 4 bases lay in between. Germline loops: CDR1 SNHLY, CDR2 FYNNEI. This CDR3 is built from 12 residues.

J is TRBJ2-7 and V is TRBV5-1, with no clear D. Between the trimmed V and J ends, which lost 3 bases and 5 bases, there was a span of 18 bases. CDR3 length: 15 residues. Per the germline V gene, CDR1 is SGHRS and CDR2 is YFSETQ. The DNA for the CDR3 is TGCGCCAGCAGCTCCTCCCCGGTGGCGGTCGACGAGCAGTACTTC. It is translated as CASSSSPVAVDEQYF.

The genes are TRBV6-1 and TRBJ2-1; 8 bases are a match to TRBD1. This CDR3 has 14 amino acids. The V gene's germline CDR1 is MNHNS and CDR2 SASEGT. After removal of 7 bases from V and 5 bases from J, the junction contained 7 bases not matched to a gene. The CDR3 nucleotides are TGTGCCAGCACTAGACAGGGGCTCAACAATGAGCAGTTCTTC. As protein: CASTRQGLNNEQFF.

J is TRBJ1-1 and V is TRBV7-2; D is unclear. CDR3 length equals 15 residues. Trimming took off 5 bases at V and 1 base at J, with 14 bases between the two ends. Germline V CDR1 and CDR2: SGHTA, FQGNSA. CDR3 residues: CASSLVFQPNTEAFF. CDR3 DNA: TGTGCCAGCAGCCTTGTCTTTCAGCCGAACACTGAAGCTTTCTTT.

The chain couples TRBV28 to TRBJ2-3; 7 bases agree with TRBD1. The trim removed 4 bases at V and 6 bases at J, leaving 13 bases unmatched. The CDR3 has 16 residues. The germline gives CDR1 MDHEN, CDR2 SYDVKM. CDR3 sequence (DNA): TGTGCCAGCAGTTCAAGACAGGGTTCGTGGACGGATACGCAGTATTTT. Amino acid sequence: CASSSRQGSWTDTQYF.

The rearrangement joins TRBV7-3 to TRBJ1-2; 8 bases align to TRBD1. The CDR3 length is 14 residues. The trim removed 2 bases at V and 3 bases at J, leaving 2 bases unmatched. Per germline, CDR1 SGHTA and CDR2 FQGTGA. The CDR3 region has the DNA TGTGCCAGCAGCTTAGCAGGGGGCGACTATGGCTACACCTTC. Residues: CASSLAGGDYGYTF.

The count of this clone is one. The CDR3 region has the DNA TGTGCCAGCACCGATCCGGGACAGTTCTACGAGCAGTACTTC. This translates into CASTDPGQFYEQYF. The V and J genes are TRBV2 and TRBJ2-7, with TRBD1 matching over 7 bases. This CDR3 is 14 amino acids long. The V and J ends lost 7 bases and 3 bases, in that order; junction bases with no gene match: 9. Looked up from germline, CDR1 is SNHLY and CDR2 is FYNNEI.

The chain couples TRBV14 to TRBJ1-5; D gene ambiguous. Germline values: CDR1 SGHDN, CDR2 FVKESK. The CDR3 is 13 amino acids. The V end was cut by 0 bases, the J end by 5 bases, with 5 bases between. The CDR3 loop is CASSQDLYQPQHF. The CDR3 DNA reads TGTGCCAGCAGCCAAGATCTGTATCAGCCCCAGCATTTT.

The V gene is TRBV7-9, the J gene TRBJ1-3, with a weak D call TRBD1 (5 bases). The V gene's germline CDR1 is SEHNR and CDR2 FQNEAQ (reference sequence). The CDR3 totals 14 residues. Trimming took 0 bases from V and 4 from J, leaving 7 bases between them. The CDR3 loop reads CASSLAGAGNTIYF. The CDR3 bases are TGTGCCAGCAGCTTAGCAGGGGCGGGAAACACCATATATTTT.

The V gene is TRBV5-1, the J gene TRBJ2-7; D is perhaps TRBD1 (5 bases). Germline CDR1 SGHRS, CDR2 YFSETQ. Trimming left V 2 bases short and J 0 bases short, with 9 bases between. The CDR3 contains 14 residues. CDR3 region: CASSFGGASYEQYF. DNA of the CDR3: TGCGCCAGCAGCTTTGGTGGGGCCTCCTACGAGCAGTACTTC.

The chain has TRBV7-6 and TRBJ1-4; D remains unclear. Germline lookup yields CDR1 SGHVS and CDR2 FNYEAQ. The CDR3 is 15 amino acids. Trimming took 5 bases from V and 0 from J, leaving 10 bases between them. CDR3 nucleotide sequence: TGTGCCAGCAGCCGCCTGGGGTCAACTAATGAAAAACTGTTTTTT. It is translated as CASSRLGSTNEKLFF.

The chain links TRBV5-1 to TRBJ2-5, with D maybe TRBD1 (6 bases). Germline loops: CDR1 SGHRS, CDR2 YFSETQ. The CDR3 extends over 13 amino acids. V was pared by 4 bases and J by 2 bases, with 9 bases between. Here the CDR3 reads CASSGQGQETQYF. Written as DNA, the CDR3 is TGCGCCAGCAGCGGGCAGGGGCAAGAGACCCAGTACTTC.